This T cell receptor (beta chain) was identified in a study of blood T cell repertoires in COVID-19 (dated by TCRdb to 2018 to 2020). Concerning the study at large: The collaborator samples originated in the United States, Italy and Spain and spanned the acute and convalescent phases of COVID-19. The dataset comprised deeply sampled blood TCRbeta repertoires from subjects exposed to, actively infected with, or recovered from COVID-19. The repertoires were released in a freely available public database intended as a resource for research on the immune response to SARS-CoV-2. The material from the prospective study consisted of cDNA or gDNA derived from T cells, B-cell-depleted T cells, or PBMCs. Where HLA class I and class II types were available, the types were taken from metadata supplied by the sample provider, not from assay-based typing. The sample metadata nearly always contained a de-identified subject ID, COVID-19 status, age in years and sex. The samples were drawn from two sources: the first 160 participants of the ongoing ImmuneRACE study, and some 1,300 subjects contributed by 6 global collaborators. Study-wide findings and limitations: The quantity of clinical and demographic metadata differed by source and by participant and was supplied without curation.

Whole blood was collected in K2EDTA tubes by collaborating institutions according to the institutions' own protocols. For TCRbeta analysis, collaborator samples were shipped as frozen whole blood, as isolated PBMCs, or as DNA extracted from either sample type. Regarding this clone: Its antigen is unknown. The input lacks base qualities; no much larger clone sits a single base away.

The CDR3 goes from the cysteine to the phenylalanine over 13 residues. Only the CDR3 DNA stays, 39 bases, in frame from base 1. CDR1 and CDR2 are drawn from the germline V gene (reference sequence): SGHNT, YYREEE. Trimming removed 4 bases from V and 9 bases from J, leaving 15 bases between the germline ends. The immunoSEQ Assay, a bias-controlled multiplex PCR, was used to amplify TCRbeta CDR3 regions from genomic DNA. Per the source publication's procedure: Within the assay, amplification of reference gene primers was used to estimate how many nucleated cells each sample contained. To quantify the absolute abundance of each unique TCRbeta CDR3 rearrangement, sequence reads were collapsed and filtered. Productive Simpson clonality was computed per sample as the square root of Simpson's diversity index over productive rearrangements. TCRdb limited this immuneACCESS table to in-frame rearrangements with V and J called. A share of clones is missing; checked studies link under half to unresolved V genes, and the rest is unexplained. That table supplies the V and J calls and clone size; D and trimming were determined from the DNA. A total of about 170,000 clones appear in this sample, about 81% of them only once. The ten largest clones add up to 8% to 9.5% of the sample.

This clonotype was sampled from a woman between 65 and 79 years old with acute or convalescent COVID-19. The specimen was peripheral blood. The rearranged segments are TRBV5-4 and TRBJ2-3; a tentative D call is TRBD1 (5 bases match). The CDR3 protein: CASSRETEQTQYF. In nucleotide form, the sequence is TGTGCCAGCAGCAGAGAGACAGAGCAAACGCAGTATTTT.